Below are 14 T cell receptor beta chains sequenced from a single sample in a study of technical replicates of blood from a handful of donors (dated by TCRdb to the late 2010s). Library preparation employed the immunoSEQ multiplex PCR assay. TCRdb mirrors the immuneACCESS table, restricted to in-frame sequences. Some clones are absent from its copies; in checked studies, under half trace to an unresolved V gene, and the reason for the others is unknown. Across this sample there are 45,000 to 55,000 clones, with approximately 94% seen only once. 0.2% to 0.25% of the sample belongs to the ten largest clones. The specimen sequenced was T cells isolated from PBMCs. Receptors originate from a human donor in good health.

The chain links TRBV14 to TRBJ2-2, with TRBD1 matching 7 bases. V dropped 3 bases and J dropped 0; count of bases not matched to a gene: 1. This CDR3 region has 15 residues. Germline loops: CDR1 SGHDN, CDR2 FVKESK. The CDR3 loop is CASSQRGPNTGELFF. The CDR3, as DNA: TGTGCCAGCAGCCAGAGGGGGCCGAACACCGGGGAGCTGTTTTTT.

The chain has TRBV5-1 and TRBJ2-5; D is perhaps TRBD2 (7 bases). The CDR3 totals 14 residues. Trimming took off 2 bases at V and 5 bases at J, with 13 bases between the two ends. Germline V gene lookup returns CDR1 SGHRS and CDR2 YFSETQ. The CDR3 region has the DNA TGCGCCAGCAGCTTAGGGGGGGCGCGGGAGACCCAGTACTTC. This sequence encodes CASSLGGARETQYF.

The rearrangement links TRBV6-6 to TRBJ1-5; a weak D match, TRBD1 (6 bases). V shed 0 bases and J shed 4 bases, with 7 bases lying between them. Germline CDR1 is MNHNY and CDR2 is SVGAGI (reference sequence). This CDR3 is built from 14 residues. The CDR3 sequence is CASSYSTGNQPQHF. The CDR3 region has the DNA TGTGCCAGCAGTTACTCCACAGGGAATCAGCCCCAGCATTTT.

This chain's CDR3 is CASRYSGPSTDTQYF. The CDR3 bases are TGTGCCAGCAGATATAGCGGTCCTAGCACAGATACGCAGTATTTT. The chain employs TRBV5-4 and TRBJ2-3; possible D gene TRBD2, 6 bases. This CDR3 region has 15 residues. Germline V gene lookup returns CDR1 SGHNT and CDR2 YYREEE (reference sequence). Trimming removed 5 bases at V and 0 bases at J, with 13 bases between. The full variable domain, rest sourced from reference TRBV5-4 and TRBJ2-3, is ETGVTQSPTHLIKTRGQQVTLRCSSQSGHNTVSWYQQALGQGPQFIFQYYREEENGRGNFPPRFSGLQFPNYSSELNVNALELDDSALYLCASRYSGPSTDTQYFGPGTRLTVL.

This chain links TRBV6-5 with TRBJ1-2; 9 bases agree with TRBD1. V was pared by 8 bases and J by 6 bases, with 7 bases of the junction left unmatched. There are 13 residues in the CDR3. In germline, CDR1 is MNHEY, CDR2 SVGAGI. CDR3 coding DNA: TGTGCCAGCTCCTCGAACAGGGGGCATGGCTACACCTTC. Amino acids: CASSSNRGHGYTF.

This chain connects TRBV11-3 to TRBJ1-1; the D is unclear. CDR3 length: 11 residues. Looked up from germline, CDR1 is SGHNT and CDR2 is YENEEA. V was clipped by 9 bases and J by 1 base, with 6 bases between them. The CDR3 loop is CASARNTEAFF. DNA of the CDR3: TGTGCCAGTGCGCGGAACACTGAAGCTTTCTTT.

This clone has only one observation. The rearrangement joins TRBV14 to TRBJ2-7, with 7 bases identical to TRBD1. From germline, CDR1 is SGHDN and CDR2 FVKESK. Trimming at V came to 2 bases and at J to 4 bases, leaving 5 bases not matched to a gene. CDR3 length: 14 amino acids. The CDR3 sequence: CASSQYIRGYEQYF. The CDR3 DNA reads TGTGCCAGCAGCCAATACATCAGGGGGTACGAGCAGTACTTC.

The CDR3 region has the DNA TGTGCCAGCAGCTTAGGGGGACCCGGAGGGACTTCACCCCTCCACTTT. Amino acid sequence: CASSLGGPGGTSPLHF. The rearrangement uses TRBV7-6 and TRBJ1-6; tentative D call: TRBD1 (5 bases). The CDR3 contains 16 residues. Germline loops: CDR1 SGHVS, CDR2 FNYEAQ. V lost 1 base, J lost 9 bases, and 16 bases lay in between.

The chain has TRBV5-5 and TRBJ2-6, with 9 bases that match TRBD1. CDR1 is SGHKS, CDR2 YYEKEE, per germline (reference sequence). Unmatched junction bases numbered 18, after V lost 7 bases and J lost 1 base. This CDR3 spans 20 amino acids. In DNA form, the CDR3 reads TGTGCCAGCGAGGGATATTCCGGGACAGGGAATATGTCTGGGGCCAACGTCCTGACTTTC. It specifies CASEGYSGTGNMSGANVLTF.

This chain uses TRBV10-3 with TRBJ1-6; 9 bases agree with TRBD1. The V gene's germline CDR1 is ENHRY and CDR2 SYGVKD. With V trimmed by 0 bases and J by 10 bases, 13 bases remained unmatched. The CDR3 consists of 18 residues. The CDR3 here is CAISESIMWGQGKSPLHF. The DNA for the CDR3 is TGTGCCATCAGTGAGTCTATTATGTGGGGACAGGGTAAATCACCCCTCCACTTT.

The chain joins TRBV7-9 to TRBJ2-5; 9 bases map to TRBD2. V dropped 0 bases and J dropped 6; count of bases not matched to a gene: 11. This CDR3 is 17 amino acids long. CDR1 and CDR2 from the germline V gene are SEHNR and FQNEAQ (reference sequence). CDR3 sequence (DNA): TGTGCCAGCAGCTTAGCGCTTAGTACTAGCGGGTACCAGACCCAGTACTTC. Residues: CASSLALSTSGYQTQYF.

The gene calls are TRBV6-5 and TRBJ1-2, with a possible D match to TRBD1 (5 bases). CDR3 length: 14 amino acids. With 0 bases removed from V and 1 base from J, the gap between germline ends came to 6 bases. Germline lookup yields CDR1 MNHEY and CDR2 SVGAGI. CDR3 DNA: TGTGCCAGCAGTTACTCGGGACTTAACTATGGCTACACCTTC. It yields the protein CASSYSGLNYGYTF.

J is TRBJ2-7 and V is TRBV10-3, with TRBD2 matching 9 bases. From germline, CDR1 is ENHRY and CDR2 SYGVKD. Unmatched junction bases numbered 9, after V lost 4 bases and J lost 5 bases. The CDR3 totals 15 residues. The CDR3 region has the DNA TGTGCCATCAGTGGTTTTAGCGGGAGTGCCCACGAGCAGTACTTC. Translation: CAISGFSGSAHEQYF.

The V call is TRBV6-6, the J call TRBJ2-7; possible D gene TRBD2, 5 bases. This CDR3 comprises 16 residues. The germline CDR1 and CDR2 sequences are MNHNY and SVGAGI (reference sequence). Trimming shortened V by 0 bases and J by 3 bases, and 15 bases separated the two germline ends. The CDR3 DNA reads TGTGCCAGCAGTTACTCGAGGGTAGGGAGTCTCTACGAGCAGTACTTC. The encoded protein is CASSYSRVGSLYEQYF.